The clone carrying this TCR beta chain was seen just once. Its matching antigen is unknown. Documented time point: persistent/refractory GD, antithyroid drugs over 5 years with positive TRAb. Isolated PBMC RNA provided the starting material for the TCR library. Doctors identified Graves' disease using the American Thyroid Association guidelines. This entry belongs to a study of regulatory T cells in long-lasting Graves disease. For the study at large: More than 5 years of antithyroid drugs with positive TSH receptor antibodies defined persistent Graves' disease.

The length of the CDR3 is 14 residues. Germline V gives CDR1 DFQATT, CDR2 SNEGSKA (reference sequence). V gave up 7 bases and J gave up 0 bases; unmatched junction bases: 5. According to the study, TCR beta libraries were built with iRepertoire HTBI primers and CDR3-region Arm-PCR. Each CDR3 protein is one row after TCRdb ran MiXCR on the multiplex PCR reads. The sample yields 400,000 or so distinct CDR3 sequences, around 20% seen once. Study outcomes and limitations: Preferential use of TRBV28, TRBJ1-2 and TRBJ2-5 was seen in persistent disease. TCR diversity was lower in persistent than newly diagnosed Graves' disease.

Sequences were derived from peripheral blood mononuclear cells (PBMCs), sampled when the disease was refractory, from a patient treated with antithyroid drugs. The gene calls are TRBV20-1 and TRBJ2-2, with TRBD1 identical over 7 bases. This TCR was sampled from a female donor with Graves disease. The CDR3 is CSVSGTANTGELFF. The CDR3 bases are TGCAGTGTCAGTGGGACAGCGAACACCGGGGAGCTGTTTTTT.